These 5 T cell receptor beta chains were all obtained from the same sample, sequenced in a study of T cells expressing NK-cell markers. TCRdb reprocessed the 5' RACE reads and reports one entry per CDR3 protein, with no DNA. In total, the table holds about 260,000 distinct CDR3 sequences. The sample was blood T cells: a sorted CD56 or NKG2C T cell subset, CD4+ or CD8+ T cells, or bulk PBMC T cells (not recorded which). Source of these receptors: a woman between 18 and 75 years old in good health.

The genes are TRBV5-1 and TRBJ2-5. The CDR3 runs 13 residues. Germline lookup yields CDR1 SGHRS and CDR2 YFSETQ. The CDR3 sequence is CASSSGQEWTQYF.

The chain recombines TRBV28 with TRBJ1-1; the D gene TCRdb calls, TRBD1, cannot be checked with no DNA. CDR1 is MDHEN and CDR2 is SYDVKM in the germline V gene. The CDR3 spans 15 residues. The CDR3 loop is CASSPPDRVNTEAFF.

The chain recombines TRBV5-6 with TRBJ2-6; TCRdb indicates TRBD1, and absent DNA this call remains unverified. Germline values: CDR1 SGHDT, CDR2 YYEEEE. The CDR3 is made up of 16 amino acids. The CDR3: CASSLDPGAGANVLTF.

The chain carries TRBV7-9 and TRBJ2-5; TCRdb returns TRBD2, unconfirmable since there is no DNA. Germline CDR1 SEHNR, CDR2 FQNEAQ (reference sequence). CDR3 size: 17 residues. This chain's CDR3 is CASSLAYARAGGETQYF.

The chain links TRBV10-3 to TRBJ1-2. This CDR3 region has 14 residues. Germline values: CDR1 ENHRY, CDR2 SYGVKD. The CDR3 spells CAIRETEANYGYTF.